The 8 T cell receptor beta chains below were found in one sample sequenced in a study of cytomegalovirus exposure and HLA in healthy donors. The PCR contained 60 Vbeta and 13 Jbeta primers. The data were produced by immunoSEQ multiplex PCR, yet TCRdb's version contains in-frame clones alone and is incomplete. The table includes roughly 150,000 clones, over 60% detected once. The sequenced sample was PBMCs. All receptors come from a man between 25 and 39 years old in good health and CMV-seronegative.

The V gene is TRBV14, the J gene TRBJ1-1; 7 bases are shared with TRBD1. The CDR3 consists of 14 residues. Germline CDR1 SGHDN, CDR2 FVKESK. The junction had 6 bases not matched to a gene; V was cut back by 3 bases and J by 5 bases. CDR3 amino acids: CASSHRQGRTEAFF. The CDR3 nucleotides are TGTGCCAGCAGCCATAGACAGGGCCGGACTGAAGCTTTCTTT.

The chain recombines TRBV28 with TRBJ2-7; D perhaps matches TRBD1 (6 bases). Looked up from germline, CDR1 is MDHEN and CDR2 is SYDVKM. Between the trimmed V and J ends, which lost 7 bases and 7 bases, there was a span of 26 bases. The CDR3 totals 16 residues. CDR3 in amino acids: CASKPYRVTRFYEQYF. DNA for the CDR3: TGTGCCAGCAAACCTTACAGGGTAACCCGTTTTTATGAGCAGTACTTC.

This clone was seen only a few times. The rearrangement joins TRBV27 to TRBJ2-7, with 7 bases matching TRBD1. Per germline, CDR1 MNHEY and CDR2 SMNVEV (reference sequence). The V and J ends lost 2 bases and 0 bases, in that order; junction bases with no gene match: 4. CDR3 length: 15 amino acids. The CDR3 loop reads CASSLRGGFSYEQYF. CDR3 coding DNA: TGTGCCAGCAGTTTACGAGGGGGCTTCTCCTACGAGCAGTACTTC.

For the CDR3, the DNA is TGTGCCTGTACGGGTTTCACTGAAGCTTTCTTT. Translation gives CACTGFTEAFF. The chain uses TRBV30 and TRBJ1-1; D not certain. The CDR3 is made up of 11 amino acids. V gave up 6 bases and J gave up 4 bases, with 9 bases separating them. Germline lookup yields CDR1 GTSNPN and CDR2 SVGIG (reference sequence).

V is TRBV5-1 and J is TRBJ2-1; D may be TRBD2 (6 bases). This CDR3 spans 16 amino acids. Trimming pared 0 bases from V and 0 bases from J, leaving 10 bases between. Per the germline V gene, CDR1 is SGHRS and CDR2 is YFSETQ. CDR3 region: CASSLGLASSYNEQFF. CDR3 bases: TGCGCCAGCAGCTTGGGTCTAGCGAGCTCCTACAATGAGCAGTTCTTC.

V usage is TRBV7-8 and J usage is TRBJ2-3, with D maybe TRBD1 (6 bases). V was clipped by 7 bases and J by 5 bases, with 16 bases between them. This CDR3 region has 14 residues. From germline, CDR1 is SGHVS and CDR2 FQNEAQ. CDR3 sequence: CASIRTRDKDTQYF. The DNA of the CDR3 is TGTGCCAGCATCCGGACCCGGGACAAAGATACGCAGTATTTT. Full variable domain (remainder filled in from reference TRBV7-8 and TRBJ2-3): GAGVSQSPRYKVAKRGQDVALRCDPISGHVSLFWYQQALGQGPEFLTYFQNEAQLDKSGLPSDRFFAERPEGSVSTLKIQRTQQEDSAVYLCASIRTRDKDTQYFGPGTRLTVL.

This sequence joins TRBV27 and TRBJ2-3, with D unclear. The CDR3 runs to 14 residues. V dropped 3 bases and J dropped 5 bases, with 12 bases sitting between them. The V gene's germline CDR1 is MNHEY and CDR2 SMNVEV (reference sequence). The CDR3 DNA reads TGTGCCAGCAGTTTTTCCAGCGTAGGAGATACGCAGTATTTT. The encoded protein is CASSFSSVGDTQYF.

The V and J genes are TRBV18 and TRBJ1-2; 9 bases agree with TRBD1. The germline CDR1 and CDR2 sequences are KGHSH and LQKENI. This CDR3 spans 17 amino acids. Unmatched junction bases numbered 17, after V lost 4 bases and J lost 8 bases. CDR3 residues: CASSLAVPGQGSSGYTF. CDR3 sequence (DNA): TGTGCCAGCTCACTCGCTGTCCCCGGACAGGGGTCTAGCGGCTACACCTTC.